The 22 T cell receptor beta chains given below trace back to one sample, sequenced in a study of graft-versus-host responses after intestinal transplantation. Responders (roughly 200,000, CFSE-labeled) met roughly 200,000 stimulators that were irradiated and violet-dye-labeled. Generated by immunoSEQ multiplex PCR, the TCRdb table keeps only in-frame clones and is missing some. The data hold 9,900 or so clones, with under 35% observed a single time. The specimen comprised alloreactive CD8+ T cells from a mixed lymphocyte reaction culture, sampled before intestinal transplant. Subset meaning: CFSE-low proliferating T cells sorted from approximately six-day pre-transplant mixed lymphocyte reaction (GvH or HvG direction). These TCRs come from a human patient who received an intestinal transplant.

The V call is TRBV29-1, the J call TRBJ2-5, with D possibly being TRBD1 (6 bases). This CDR3 comprises 12 residues. V was cut by 6 bases and J by 5 bases, with 13 bases left in between. The germline V gene has CDR1 SQVTM and CDR2 ANQGSEA. The CDR3, as DNA: TGCAGCGTAGCCGATCAGGGGGAGACCCAGTACTTC. Translated, it gives CSVADQGETQYF.

This clone was found a few times. The DNA of the CDR3 is TGTGCCATCAGAGAGGGGGCGCGGAGCAATCAGCCCCAGCATTTT. Protein product: CAIREGARSNQPQHF. The chain carries TRBV10-3 and TRBJ1-5; 7 bases line up with TRBD1. The CDR3 totals 15 residues. V dropped 6 bases and J dropped 1; count of bases not matched to a gene: 6. Germline CDR1 is ENHRY and CDR2 is SYGVKD.

The chain has TRBV6-5 and TRBJ1-2, with a tentative D call TRBD1 (5 bases). V was trimmed by 4 bases and J by 4 bases, leaving 13 bases between them. This CDR3 region has 14 residues. The germline V gene encodes CDR1 MNHEY and CDR2 SVGAGI. CDR3 in amino acids: CASSSQGLVYGYTF. In DNA form, the CDR3 reads TGTGCCAGCAGTTCCCAGGGACTGGTCTATGGCTACACCTTC.

This clone is deemed medium-sized. The CDR3 protein is CASSQDRGNQPQHF. CDR3 nucleotide sequence: TGCGCCAGCAGCCAAGACCGGGGGAATCAGCCCCAGCATTTT. This chain links TRBV4-1 with TRBJ1-5; D may be TRBD1 (5 bases). Trimming took off 0 bases at V and 4 bases at J, with 7 bases between the two ends. This CDR3 region has 14 residues. Germline V lookup: CDR1 MGHRA, CDR2 YSYEKL.

This clone has a handful of counts. CDR3 DNA sequence: TGTGCCATCAGTGGGAGGCGGTCCTTTTTACAAGAGACCCAGTACTTC. Amino acid sequence: CAISGRRSFLQETQYF. This chain connects TRBV10-3 to TRBJ2-5, with D perhaps TRBD2 (5 bases). There are 16 residues in the CDR3. Trimming took 4 bases from V and 2 from J, leaving 17 bases between them. CDR1 is ENHRY and CDR2 is SYGVKD in the germline V gene.

This chain connects TRBV5-1 to TRBJ2-1; tentatively, D is TRBD2 (5 bases). CDR1 and CDR2 from the germline V gene are SGHRS and YFSETQ. Trimming left V 6 bases short and J 10 bases short, with 14 bases between. There are 12 residues in the CDR3. The DNA of the CDR3 is TGCGCCAGCACCTACCCGGGGTCAGAGCAGTTCTTC. Amino acids: CASTYPGSEQFF. Full variable domain (remainder filled in from reference TRBV5-1 and TRBJ2-1): KAGVTQTPRYLIKTRGQQVTLSCSPISGHRSVSWYQQTPGQGLQFLFEYFSETQRNKGNFPGRFSGRQFSNSRSEMNVSTLELGDSALYLCASTYPGSEQFFGPGTRLTVL.

The chain has TRBV9 and TRBJ2-7; maybe TRBD2 (6 bases). V was pared by 0 bases and J by 1 base, with 8 bases between. Germline V gene sequence: CDR1 SGDLS, CDR2 YYNGEE. The CDR3 spans 14 residues. CDR3 bases: TGTGCCAGCAGCGTAGCGGGGGAGTCCTACGAGCAGTACTTC. Encoded protein: CASSVAGESYEQYF.

This clone was picked up a small number of times. The chain recombines TRBV10-3 with TRBJ2-2; no firm D call. Germline lookup yields CDR1 ENHRY and CDR2 SYGVKD. Trimming took 7 bases from V and 6 from J, leaving 9 bases between them. The CDR3 extends over 12 amino acids. The CDR3 DNA follows: TGTGCCATCACTCGAGGAGCCGGGGAGCTGTTTTTT. It specifies CAITRGAGELFF.

V gene TRBV6-5 combines with J gene TRBJ2-7; TRBD2 matches 10 bases. The CDR3 totals 15 residues. V lost 8 bases and J lost 2; bases outside the gene matches: 9. The germline V gene encodes CDR1 MNHEY and CDR2 SVGAGI. CDR3: CASVEELAGTYEQYF. CDR3 bases: TGTGCCAGCGTGGAGGAACTAGCGGGGACCTACGAGCAGTACTTC.

This clone has a single count. The chain uses TRBV7-9 and TRBJ1-2; D unresolved. The CDR3 covers 13 residues. V was cut by 3 bases and J by 2 bases, with 7 bases left in between. Germline V CDR1 and CDR2: SEHNR, FQNEAQ (reference sequence). CDR3 sequence reads: CASSFPGNYGYTF. CDR3 nucleotide sequence: TGTGCCAGCAGCTTTCCGGGAAACTATGGCTACACCTTC.

This clone was picked up a small number of times. V gene TRBV11-2 combines with J gene TRBJ2-1, with D possibly being TRBD2 (5 bases). Germline V lookup: CDR1 SGHAT, CDR2 FQNNGV. V dropped 5 bases and J dropped 8 bases, with 13 bases sitting between them. CDR3 size: 13 residues. CDR3 region: CASSPDAGYEQFF. The CDR3 DNA reads TGTGCCAGCAGCCCTGACGCGGGCTATGAGCAGTTCTTC.

This clone ranks as medium-sized (0.01 to 0.1%). The chain links TRBV4-1 to TRBJ1-3; 9 bases agree with TRBD1. V trimming: 1 base; J trimming: 2 bases; junction bases outside the gene matches: 6. This CDR3 spans 17 amino acids. The germline gives CDR1 MGHRA, CDR2 YSYEKL. CDR3 region: CASSQAGQGWTGNTIYF. The CDR3 DNA follows: TGCGCCAGCAGCCAAGCGGGACAGGGCTGGACTGGAAACACCATATATTTT.

This clone was found a few times. This chain uses TRBV4-1 with TRBJ1-4; D perhaps matches TRBD1 (5 bases). The germline V and J ends were trimmed by 7 bases and 12 bases, with 21 bases remaining between them. The CDR3 is made up of 14 amino acids. The germline V gene encodes CDR1 MGHRA and CDR2 YSYEKL. CDR3 region: CASTPQTGWGELFF. The CDR3 nucleotides read TGCGCCAGCACTCCTCAAACGGGTTGGGGCGAACTGTTTTTT.

This chain uses TRBV9 with TRBJ2-6; a possible D gene is TRBD2 (5 bases). From germline, CDR1 is SGDLS and CDR2 YYNGEE. V was shortened by 4 bases and J by 2 bases, with 19 bases between the two germline ends. The CDR3 totals 18 residues. For the CDR3, the DNA is TGTGCCAGCAGCCCCTCGGGATTTGTCGGGGCTGGGGCCAACGTCCTGACTTTC. Amino acid sequence: CASSPSGFVGAGANVLTF. The entire variable domain, with the rest obtained from reference TRBV9 and TRBJ2-6, is as follows: DSGVTQTPKHLITATGQRVTLRCSPRSGDLSVYWYQQSLDQGLQFLIQYYNGEERAKGNILERFSAQQFPDLHSELNLSSLELGDSALYFCASSPSGFVGAGANVLTFGAGSRLTVL.

The rearrangement links TRBV21-1 to TRBJ1-5. TRBV21-1 is described as a pseudogene. The CDR3 length is 15 residues. The CDR3, as DNA: TGTGCCAGCAGCAAAGGGGCGCCTCGGGGGCAGCCCCAGCATTTT. This translates into CASSKGAPRGQPQHF.

Here the CDR3 reads CAISDGTKQQETQYF. In DNA, the CDR3 is TGTGCCATCAGTGATGGGACAAAACAACAAGAGACCCAGTACTTC. The V and J genes are TRBV10-3 and TRBJ2-5; D might be TRBD1 (6 bases). Trimming took 3 bases from V and 2 from J, leaving 13 bases between them. Germline V lookup: CDR1 ENHRY, CDR2 SYGVKD. This CDR3 contains 15 residues.

The gene calls are TRBV27 and TRBJ1-1; D perhaps matches TRBD1 (5 bases). This CDR3 comprises 15 residues. Trimming left V 7 bases short and J 4 bases short, with 19 bases between. In germline, CDR1 is MNHEY, CDR2 SMNVEV (reference sequence). DNA of the CDR3: TGTGCCAGCAACCTTGGGCTGGGGGGATCCACTGAAGCTTTCTTT. Encoded protein: CASNLGLGGSTEAFF.

V and J are TRBV10-3 and TRBJ2-1, with TRBD2 matching over 10 bases. Germline trimming cut 2 bases from V and 4 bases from J; bases unmatched to any gene: 5. Germline-derived CDR1 and CDR2 are ENHRY and SYGVKD. The CDR3 totals 16 residues. This CDR3 is CAISEPGLAVYNEQFF. In nucleotides, the CDR3 is TGTGCCATCAGTGAGCCAGGACTAGCGGTATACAATGAGCAGTTCTTC.

The V gene is TRBV6-6, the J gene TRBJ1-2; no reliable D call. This CDR3 region has 11 residues. The germline gives CDR1 MNHNY, CDR2 SVGAGI (reference sequence). V lost 8 bases and J lost 8, with 12 bases in between. CDR3 sequence reads: CASREGGGYTF. The CDR3 DNA sequence: TGTGCCAGCCGCGAGGGTGGCGGCTACACCTTC.

This chain uses TRBV4-1 with TRBJ1-1; 8 bases line up with TRBD1. Germline V lookup: CDR1 MGHRA, CDR2 YSYEKL. CDR3 length: 14 residues. Trimming cost V 7 bases and J 7 bases; bases outside gene matches: 11. The CDR3 region is CASTLGDRTFEAFF. Written as DNA, the CDR3 is TGCGCCAGCACCCTAGGGGACAGGACTTTTGAAGCTTTCTTT.

The V and J genes are TRBV19 and TRBJ2-7, with D perhaps matching TRBD1 (5 bases). V lost 0 bases, J lost 5 bases, and 14 bases lay in between. Germline V gene data show CDR1 as LNHDA and CDR2 as SQIVND (reference sequence). This CDR3 comprises 15 residues. CDR3 in amino acids: CASSIDGAGINEQYF. The CDR3 nucleotides are TGTGCCAGTAGTATAGATGGGGCAGGGATTAACGAGCAGTACTTC.

J is TRBJ2-2 and V is TRBV6-5, with a weak D call TRBD2 (6 bases). Trimming stripped 3 bases from V and 4 bases from J, with 12 bases between. The CDR3 sequence is 15 residues long. CDR1 is MNHEY and CDR2 is SVGAGI in the germline V gene. This chain's CDR3 is CASSYQGGITGELFF. The DNA of the CDR3 is TGTGCCAGCAGTTATCAGGGCGGGATCACCGGGGAGCTGTTTTTT.